These 3 T cell receptor beta chains were all obtained from the same sample, sequenced in a study of T cell responses to AZD1222 COVID-19 vaccine. Sequencing used immunoSEQ multiplex PCR; TCRdb keeps in-frame clones, though not all of them. This sample carries some 140,000 clones, roughly 90% of them seen once, and the ten largest clones take approximately 20%. The sequenced sample was peripheral blood, obtained on day 0 of AZD1222 vaccination. The receptors come from an adult in good health.

The chain employs TRBV13 and TRBJ2-7; a weak D match, TRBD2 (7 bases). Germline V gives CDR1 PRHDT, CDR2 FYEKMQ (reference sequence). V lost 2 bases and J 5 bases, leaving 10 bases between the germline ends. This CDR3 contains 13 residues. CDR3 loop: CASSLRGGHEQYF. The CDR3 nucleotides are TGTGCCAGCAGCTTAAGGGGGGGCCACGAGCAGTACTTC.

The J gene is TRBJ1-1, the V gene TRBV21-1. TRBV21-1 is assigned pseudogene status. The CDR3 sequence is 13 residues long. The CDR3 loop is CASSPSVDTEAFF. CDR3 nucleotides: TGTGCCAGCAGCCCCTCGGTGGACACTGAAGCTTTCTTT.

The chain links TRBV19 to TRBJ2-1, with TRBD2 matching 8 bases. The CDR3 contains 15 residues. J lost 10 bases, V lost 3 bases, and 11 bases had no gene match. The germline V gene encodes CDR1 LNHDA and CDR2 SQIVND (reference sequence). CDR3 nucleotide sequence: TGTGCCAGTAGTATGACGGGGGGGACGACGGACGAGCAGTTCTTC. Residues: CASSMTGGTTDEQFF.